This paragraph reports one T cell receptor beta chain. Antigen specificity is unknown. These data belong to a study of cytomegalovirus exposure and HLA in healthy donors. Study results and caveats: Across HLA loci, a later analysis found differing TCR association rates, with DRB1 most and HLA-C fewest. TCR beta V- and J-gene trimming, according to a later analysis, was linked to a missense DCLRE1C variant.

The PCR ran on 60 Vbeta and 13 Jbeta primers. Here immunoSEQ multiplex PCR was the method, and the copy in TCRdb shows in-frame clones only, minus some. The sample includes some 130,000 clones, about 80% of them seen just once. Germline V lookup: CDR1 SGHRS, CDR2 YFSETQ. V lost 3 bases and J lost 9; bases outside the gene matches: 9. The CDR3 spans 15 residues. This receptor was identified in a man between 40 and 49 years old in good health and CMV-seropositive. The sequencing sample was made of PBMCs. The V gene is TRBV5-1, the J gene TRBJ1-6; 7 positions match TRBD1. The CDR3 loop reads CASSSKEGAGSPLHF. DNA for the CDR3: TGCGCCAGCAGCTCAAAAGAGGGGGCAGGTTCACCCCTCCACTTT. The variable domain in full, completed from reference TRBV5-1 and TRBJ1-6, reads KAGVTQTPRYLIKTRGQQVTLSCSPISGHRSVSWYQQTPGQGLQFLFEYFSETQRNKGNFPGRFSGRQFSNSRSEMNVSTLELGDSALYLCASSSKEGAGSPLHFGNGTRLTVT.